A selection of T cell receptor beta chains follows, all from one sample in a study of PD-1 blockade in classical Hodgkin lymphoma. Produced via immunoSEQ multiplex PCR; TCRdb's table is partial and in-frame only. Of about 13,000 clones listed, roughly 78% were seen once; the top ten hold approximately 24%. The sample was peripheral blood mononuclear cells (PBMCs), taken at baseline. These receptors were obtained from a human donor with classical Hodgkin lymphoma. Each CDR3 is given with its conserved first and last residue. A D gene is named only where the DNA matches it firmly. A clone size is listed for some rows: how often the clone was seen (once, few, many), or a class if it is expanded.

clone_size	d_call	v_call	j_call	cdr3_aa	cdr3_nt
-	-	TRBV11-2	TRBJ2-3	CASSLMDTQYF	TGTGCCAGCAGCTTAATGGATACGCAGTATTTT
-	-	TRBV7-9	TRBJ1-2	CASSFGVGPNYGYTF	TGTGCCAGCAGCTTCGGGGTGGGACCAAACTATGGCTACACCTTC
-	TRBD2	TRBV4-2	TRBJ2-2	CASSQERTSMNTGELFF	TGTGCCAGCAGCCAAGAACGGACTAGCATGAACACCGGGGAGCTGTTTTTT
-	TRBD1	TRBV7-9	TRBJ1-4	CASSLPTGLNEKLFF	TGTGCCAGCAGCTTACCGACAGGGCTGAATGAAAAACTGTTTTTT
-	TRBD2	TRBV6-5	TRBJ2-7	CASTPSGVAYEQYF	TGTGCCAGCACCCCTAGCGGCGTTGCCTACGAGCAGTACTTC
-	-	TRBV4-1	TRBJ1-2	CASSQVGEGGNYGYTF	TGCGCCAGCAGCCAAGTAGGGGAGGGGGGGAACTATGGCTACACCTTC
-	TRBD1	TRBV6-6	TRBJ1-6	CASSPVGTVNSPLHF	TGTGCCAGCAGCCCCGTAGGGACAGTTAATTCACCCCTCCACTTT
-	-	TRBV25-1	TRBJ2-7	CASSYNGKTYEQYF	TGTGCCAGCAGTTACAATGGCAAGACCTACGAGCAGTACTTC
-	-	TRBV18	TRBJ1-1	CASSPLTGGTEAFF	TGTGCCAGCTCACCCTTGACAGGAGGCACTGAAGCTTTCTTT
few	TRBD2	TRBV7-2	TRBJ2-5	CASSLGVSGANRETQYF	TGTGCCAGCAGCTTAGGGGTTAGCGGGGCCAACCGGGAGACCCAGTACTTC
-	-	TRBV2	TRBJ2-1	CASSEAEQFF	TGTGCCAGCAGTGAGGCGGAGCAGTTCTTC
-	-	TRBV2	TRBJ2-2	CASSGGTPNTGELFF	TGTGCCAGCAGTGGGGGGACGCCGAACACCGGGGAGCTGTTTTTT
-	TRBD1	TRBV19	TRBJ2-2	CASSTTGGGELFF	TGTGCCAGTAGTACGACAGGGGGCGGGGAGCTGTTTTTT
-	-	TRBV27	TRBJ1-4	CASSFLGSSEKLFF	TGTGCCAGCAGTTTCTTGGGGTCAAGCGAAAAACTGTTTTTT
few	-	TRBV30	TRBJ1-1	CAWSGAGVRSYTEAFF	TGTGCCTGGAGTGGAGCCGGGGTACGTAGTTACACTGAAGCTTTCTTT
-	-	TRBV6-6	TRBJ1-1	CASSLQGWNTEAFF	TGTGCCAGCAGTCTACAAGGGTGGAACACTGAAGCTTTCTTT
-	-	TRBV5-1	TRBJ2-1	CASSLVGSSYNEQFF	TGCGCCAGCAGCTTGGTGGGGAGCTCCTACAATGAGCAGTTCTTC
-	TRBD2	TRBV18	TRBJ2-7	CASSPTGGGDEQYF	TGTGCCAGCTCACCAACGGGGGGGGGCGACGAGCAGTACTTC
-	-	TRBV11-2	TRBJ2-7	CASSLEVGSSYEQYF	TGTGCCAGCAGCTTAGAGGTGGGCAGCTCCTACGAGCAGTACTTC
-	-	TRBV5-4	TRBJ2-1	CASSLGKDLGNEQFF	TGTGCCAGCAGCTTAGGCAAAGATCTCGGTAATGAGCAGTTCTTC
-	-	TRBV4-3	TRBJ2-1	CAKDWDPPNEQFF	TGCGCCAAAGACTGGGACCCCCCCAATGAGCAGTTCTTC
-	TRBD1	TRBV6-5	TRBJ2-7	CASTRTGSSEQYF	TGTGCCAGCACAAGGACAGGGAGCTCCGAGCAGTACTTC
once	-	TRBV19	TRBJ2-2	CASMGFGYTGELFF	TGTGCCAGTATGGGGTTCGGGTACACCGGGGAGCTGTTTTTT
-	-	TRBV18	TRBJ1-3	CASSPVVTSLFGNTIYF	TGTGCCAGCTCACCAGTTGTGACCAGCCTTTTTGGAAACACCATATATTTT
-	-	TRBV6-6	TRBJ1-3	CASSYGEFSGNTIYF	TGTGCCAGCAGTTACGGAGAGTTCTCTGGAAACACCATATATTTT
-	TRBD1	TRBV2	TRBJ2-5	CASSPGQGEETQYF	TGTGCCAGCAGCCCGGGACAGGGTGAGGAGACCCAGTACTTC
few	-	TRBV5-1	TRBJ1-1	CASSEQGGKSTEAFF	TGCGCCAGCAGCGAACAGGGCGGTAAGAGCACTGAAGCTTTCTTT
-	-	TRBV10-3	TRBJ1-2	CAISDWTAVYGYTF	TGTGCCATCAGTGATTGGACAGCCGTCTATGGCTACACCTTC
-	TRBD1	TRBV9	TRBJ1-1	CASSRDRGNTEAFF	TGTGCCAGCAGCAGGGACAGGGGGAACACTGAAGCTTTCTTT
-	-	TRBV6-4	TRBJ2-1	CASSVLYNEQFF	TGTGCCAGCAGTGTCCTTTACAATGAGCAGTTCTTC
-	TRBD2	TRBV23-1	TRBJ2-7	CASSQLSGTQYF	TGCGCCAGCAGTCAACTTAGCGGGACACAGTACTTC
-	-	TRBV4-2	TRBJ2-4	CASSQAQGEAKNIQYF	TGTGCCAGCAGCCAAGCGCAAGGGGAGGCCAAAAACATTCAGTACTTC
-	-	TRBV5-4	TRBJ1-1	CASSLAGANTEAFF	TGTGCCAGCAGCTTGGCTGGGGCGAACACTGAAGCTTTCTTT
few	-	TRBV4-3	TRBJ1-2	CASSQQETYGYTF	TGCGCCAGCAGCCAACAAGAGACCTATGGCTACACCTTC
-	TRBD1	TRBV27	TRBJ1-2	CASSSRRGPNYGYTF	TGTGCCAGCAGTTCCCGCAGGGGGCCGAACTATGGCTACACCTTC
-	-	TRBV4-2	TRBJ2-4	CASSRGDTLAKNIQYF	TGTGCCAGCAGCCGGGGGGACACTCTAGCCAAAAACATTCAGTACTTC
-	-	TRBV7-9	TRBJ2-7	CASSRQPRSYEQYF	TGTGCCAGCAGCCGACAGCCACGATCCTACGAGCAGTACTTC
-	TRBD1	TRBV7-6	TRBJ1-1	CASSEQGYTEAFF	TGTGCCAGCAGTGAACAGGGGTACACTGAAGCTTTCTTT
few	TRBD2	TRBV18	TRBJ2-2	CASPSVTGTSGTGELFF	TGTGCCAGCCCTTCAGTTACCGGGACTAGCGGCACCGGGGAGCTGTTTTTT
-	-	TRBV5-1	TRBJ2-7	CASSAGQTSLSYEQYF	TGCGCCAGCAGCGCCGGACAGACGTCCCTGTCCTACGAGCAGTACTTC
once	TRBD1	TRBV7-9	TRBJ1-1	CASSSGQGYMGTEAFF	TGTGCCAGCAGCTCCGGACAGGGATATATGGGCACTGAAGCTTTCTTT
few	TRBD2	TRBV7-2	TRBJ2-7	CASSLHPSGVGEQYF	TGTGCCAGCAGCCTCCACCCTAGCGGGGTGGGGGAGCAGTACTTC
-	-	TRBV7-9	TRBJ1-3	CASSIQGAVAGNTIYF	TGTGCCAGCAGCATACAGGGAGCAGTGGCTGGAAACACCATATATTTT
-	-	TRBV18	TRBJ1-1	CASSPFQAISDTEAFF	TGTGCCAGCTCACCATTCCAGGCTATTTCAGACACTGAAGCTTTCTTT
-	-	TRBV28	TRBJ1-5	CASSFRALKDQPQHF	TGTGCCAGCAGTTTTAGAGCTTTGAAGGATCAGCCCCAGCATTTT
once	-	TRBV12-5	TRBJ1-4	CASGLYGRNLFF	TGTGCTAGTGGTTTGTATGGGAGGAATCTGTTTTTT
-	-	TRBV29-1	TRBJ2-3	CSVETQGTDTQYF	TGCAGCGTTGAGACCCAGGGCACAGATACGCAGTATTTT
-	-	TRBV7-2	TRBJ2-5	CASSLVQTPLETQYF	TGTGCCAGCAGCTTAGTTCAGACACCCCTCGAGACCCAGTACTTC
once	-	TRBV5-4	TRBJ2-2	CASSFLTSNTGELFF	TGTGCCAGCAGCTTTCTAACATCGAACACCGGGGAGCTGTTTTTT
-	-	TRBV7-3	TRBJ2-1	CASSPGSYNEQFF	TGTGCCAGCAGCCCTGGGTCCTACAATGAGCAGTTCTTC
-	-	TRBV6-5	TRBJ2-3	CASSYSRGRFTDTQYF	TGTGCCAGCAGTTACTCGAGAGGACGGTTCACAGATACGCAGTATTTT
-	-	TRBV6-4	TRBJ1-2	CARARQTLNYGYTF	TGTGCCAGAGCCCGACAGACCCTTAACTATGGCTACACCTTC
-	TRBD1	TRBV5-1	TRBJ2-7	CASSLVPGTGRLKDYEQYF	TGCGCCAGCAGCTTGGTACCGGGGACAGGCAGGCTAAAAGATTACGAGCAGTACTTC